What follows are 18 T cell receptor beta chains derived from one specimen sequenced in a study of cytomegalovirus exposure and HLA in healthy donors. With 60 Vbeta and 13 Jbeta primers, the PCR was carried out. Some clones are missing from TCRdb's copy, which holds only in-frame ones; the method was immunoSEQ multiplex PCR. The table has about 240,000 clones, roughly 87% seen once. Sequencing used PBMCs. The receptors were gathered from a middle-aged woman in good health and CMV-seropositive.

The sample holds a few counts of this clone. The chain has TRBV11-2 and TRBJ2-5; D uncertain. The germline V gene encodes CDR1 SGHAT and CDR2 FQNNGV. The CDR3 spans 15 residues. V gave up 0 bases and J gave up 1 base, with 9 bases separating them. Written as DNA, the CDR3 is TGTGCCAGCAGCTTAGACATCACTCGCCAAGAGACCCAGTACTTC. Translated: CASSLDITRQETQYF.

This CDR3 reads CASRTRTGPSYEQYF. The CDR3 nucleotides read TGTGCCAGCAGGACGCGGACAGGTCCATCCTACGAGCAGTACTTC. The chain has TRBV2 and TRBJ2-7; 7 bases align to TRBD1. Per germline, CDR1 SNHLY and CDR2 FYNNEI. The CDR3 extends over 15 amino acids. Losses at the gene ends were 6 bases for V and 1 base for J; bases not matched to a gene: 9.

The chain joins TRBV7-6 to TRBJ1-4; TRBD1 agrees at 10 bases. Trimming at V came to 2 bases and at J to 6 bases, leaving 6 bases not matched to a gene. The CDR3 length is 16 residues. Germline assignment: CDR1 SGHVS and CDR2 FNYEAQ. The CDR3 region has the DNA TGTGCCAGCAGCTTATCGATGACAGGGGGCTATGAAAAACTGTTTTTT. Its translation is CASSLSMTGGYEKLFF.

This clone turned up a few times. The chain employs TRBV13 and TRBJ2-7; possibly TRBD1 for D (5 bases). The CDR3 extends over 13 amino acids. Trimming cost V 3 bases and J 6 bases, with 12 bases left between them. Germline-derived CDR1 and CDR2 are PRHDT and FYEKMQ (reference sequence). The CDR3, as DNA: TGTGCCAGCAGCTTCGAGCAGGGTGGCGAGCAGTACTTC. This translates into CASSFEQGGEQYF.

This chain connects TRBV2 to TRBJ1-2; no clear D gene. The CDR3 extends over 10 amino acids. V was clipped by 4 bases and J by 10 bases, with 7 bases between them. Germline-derived CDR1 and CDR2 are SNHLY and FYNNEI. CDR3 sequence (DNA): TGTGCCAGCAGTGGTAGCGACTACACCTTC. Amino acids: CASSGSDYTF. Looking up the rest from reference TRBV2 and TRBJ1-2 gives the full variable domain: EPEVTQTPSHQVTQMGQEVILRCVPISNHLYFYWYRQILGQKVEFLVSFYNNEISEKSEIFDDQFSVERPDGSNFTLKIRSTKLEDSAMYFCASSGSDYTFGSGTRLTVV.

Comments on this clone: A junction end diverges from the germline sequence, so it may reflect a read error. This chain joins TRBV7-7 and TRBJ2-5; the D is unclear. TRBJ2-7 matches the DNA end more closely, so the J call is doubtful. CDR3 size: 13 residues. Germline CDR1 reads SSHAT; CDR2 reads FNYEAQ (reference sequence). In nucleotides, the CDR3 is TGTGCTAGCAGCCCGACTGGATCCTACGAGCAGTACTTC. This sequence encodes CASSPTGSYEQYF.

This sequence joins TRBV28 and TRBJ2-5; 9 positions agree with TRBD1. Near its end, the DNA agrees better with TRBJ2-7, so the J call may be wrong. CDR3 size: 14 residues. The germline V gene encodes CDR1 MDHEN and CDR2 SYDVKM. The CDR3 reads CASSYRTGVYEQYF. Written as DNA, the CDR3 is TGTGCCAGCAGTTACCGGACAGGGGTCTACGAGCAGTACTTC.

The chain uses TRBV10-3 and TRBJ2-2; the D gene is possibly TRBD2 (6 bases). The V and J ends lost 3 bases and 15 bases respectively, with 20 bases between them. Germline V lookup: CDR1 ENHRY, CDR2 SYGVKD. CDR3 length equals 14 residues. CDR3 protein: CAISDPGTSLRVFF. For the CDR3, the DNA is TGTGCCATCAGTGATCCCGGGACTTCCCTACGGGTGTTTTTT.

The chain joins TRBV2 to TRBJ1-1; a possible D gene is TRBD1 (5 bases). Trimming removed 8 bases from V and 6 bases from J, with 19 bases in between. The CDR3 has 14 residues. The germline V gene has CDR1 SNHLY and CDR2 FYNNEI. CDR3 bases: TGTGCCAGCTATCCTGGCAGGGCCAACGCTGAAGCTTTCTTT. Translation gives CASYPGRANAEAFF.

V and J are TRBV7-2 and TRBJ2-1; D remains ambiguous. CDR1 SGHTA and CDR2 FQGNSA come from the germline V gene. The CDR3 contains 15 residues. Between the trimmed V and J ends, which lost 1 base and 3 bases, there was a span of 10 bases. The CDR3 nucleotides are TGTGCCAGCAGCTTAGTAGCTCCGGTCTACAATGAGCAGTTCTTC. Protein sequence: CASSLVAPVYNEQFF.

This clone was seen just once. The chain combines TRBV4-3 with TRBJ2-3, with D maybe TRBD2 (5 bases). The CDR3 has 16 amino acids. Per the germline V gene, CDR1 is LGHNA and CDR2 is YSLEER. Trimming took off 2 bases at V and 0 bases at J, with 12 bases between the two ends. The CDR3 loop reads CASSQTAGRSTDTQYF. CDR3 DNA sequence: TGCGCCAGCAGCCAAACGGCGGGCCGAAGCACAGATACGCAGTATTTT.

The chain recombines TRBV30 with TRBJ1-2; 7 nucleotides align to TRBD1. CDR3 length equals 13 residues. Germline CDR1 GTSNPN, CDR2 SVGIG (reference sequence). The junction had 4 bases not matched to a gene; V was cut back by 0 bases and J by 6 bases. As DNA, the CDR3 is TGTGCCTGGAGTGTACGACAGGGCGATGGCTACACCTTC. Protein: CAWSVRQGDGYTF. The variable domain in full, completed from reference TRBV30 and TRBJ1-2, reads SQTIHQWPATLVQPVGSPLSLECTVEGTSNPNLYWYRQAAGRGLQLLFYSVGIGQISSEVPQNLSASRPQDRQFILSSKKLLLSDSGFYLCAWSVRQGDGYTFGSGTRLTVV.

This chain uses TRBV7-9 with TRBJ1-5; maybe TRBD1 (6 bases). Germline V gene lookup returns CDR1 SEHNR and CDR2 FQNEAQ (reference sequence). Trimming removed 1 base at V and 1 base at J, with 14 bases between. The CDR3 loop spans 17 amino acids. CDR3 DNA: TGTGCCAGCAGCTTAGACTTAGCGGGGGGCAGCAATCAGCCCCAGCATTTT. Amino acids: CASSLDLAGGSNQPQHF.

The chain recombines TRBV4-2 with TRBJ2-4; a weak D match, TRBD1 (6 bases). The length of the CDR3 is 17 residues. V was clipped by 3 bases and J by 0 bases, with 15 bases between them. In germline, CDR1 is LGHNA, CDR2 YNFKEQ. CDR3: CASSQGDRSLAKNIQYF. CDR3 in DNA: TGTGCCAGCAGCCAGGGTGACAGGTCCCTAGCCAAAAACATTCAGTACTTC.

This clone has just a few counts. The chain joins TRBV29-1 to TRBJ2-1, with 14 bases lining up with TRBD2. The CDR3 runs to 15 residues. Germline V gives CDR1 SQVTM, CDR2 ANQGSEA. Trimming cost V 3 bases and J 4 bases; bases outside gene matches: 2. This CDR3 reads CSVEGLAGDYNEQFF. In DNA form, the CDR3 reads TGCAGCGTTGAGGGACTAGCGGGAGATTACAATGAGCAGTTCTTC.

The chain joins TRBV6-6 to TRBJ2-7; D might be TRBD2 (6 bases). The CDR3 runs 15 residues. Trimming took off 0 bases at V and 5 bases at J, with 14 bases between the two ends. From germline, CDR1 is MNHNY and CDR2 SVGAGI (reference sequence). CDR3 sequence (DNA): TGTGCCAGCAGTTACTCGAAACTAGCTTACCACGAGCAGTACTTC. Its protein product is CASSYSKLAYHEQYF.

The chain joins TRBV5-1 to TRBJ2-3; 7 nucleotides align to TRBD1. The J segment lost 0 bases and the V segment lost 0 bases, leaving 16 bases of the junction unmatched. This CDR3 has 20 residues. CDR1 is SGHRS and CDR2 is YFSETQ in the germline V gene. This chain's CDR3 is CASSLAPGTVYSSSTDTQYF. The CDR3 DNA sequence: TGCGCCAGCAGCTTGGCCCCCGGGACAGTATATTCCTCTAGCACAGATACGCAGTATTTT. The whole variable domain, remainder taken from reference TRBV5-1 and TRBJ2-3, is KAGVTQTPRYLIKTRGQQVTLSCSPISGHRSVSWYQQTPGQGLQFLFEYFSETQRNKGNFPGRFSGRQFSNSRSEMNVSTLELGDSALYLCASSLAPGTVYSSSTDTQYFGPGTRLTVL.

The V gene is TRBV5-6, the J gene TRBJ1-5; perhaps TRBD1 as D (5 bases). The CDR3 is made up of 12 amino acids. Trimming pared 1 base from V and 14 bases from J, leaving 13 bases between. Germline V CDR1 and CDR2: SGHDT, YYEEEE. CDR3 sequence: CASSLFQGVEHF. Here the CDR3 DNA reads TGTGCCAGCAGCTTGTTCCAGGGCGTTGAGCATTTT.